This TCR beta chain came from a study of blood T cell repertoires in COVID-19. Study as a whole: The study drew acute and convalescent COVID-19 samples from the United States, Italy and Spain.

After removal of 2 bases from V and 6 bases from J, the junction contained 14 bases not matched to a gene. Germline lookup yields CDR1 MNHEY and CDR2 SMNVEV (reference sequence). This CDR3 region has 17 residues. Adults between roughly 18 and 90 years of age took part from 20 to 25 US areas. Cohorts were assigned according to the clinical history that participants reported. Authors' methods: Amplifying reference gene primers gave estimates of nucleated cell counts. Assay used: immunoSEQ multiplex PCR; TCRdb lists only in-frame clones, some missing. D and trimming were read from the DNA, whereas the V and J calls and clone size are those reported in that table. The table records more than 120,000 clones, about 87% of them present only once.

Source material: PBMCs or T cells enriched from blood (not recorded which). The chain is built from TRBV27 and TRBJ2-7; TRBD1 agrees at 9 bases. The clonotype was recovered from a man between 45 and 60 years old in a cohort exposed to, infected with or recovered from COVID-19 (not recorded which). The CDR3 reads CASSLDGAGTGYREQYF. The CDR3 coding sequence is TGTGCCAGCAGTTTAGATGGGGCCGGGACAGGGTATCGCGAGCAGTACTTC.